The source of this TCR beta chain is a study of blood T cell repertoires in COVID-19. In the study's own analysis: Estimated nucleated cell counts came from reference gene primer amplification. The data were produced by immunoSEQ multiplex PCR, yet TCRdb's version contains in-frame clones alone and is incomplete. V and J calls and clone size are those listed in that table; D and trimming were worked out from the DNA. The sample includes around 200,000 clones, 80% to 90% of them seen just once. Germline CDR1 and CDR2: MDHEN and SYDVKM. V lost 4 bases and J lost 5; bases outside the gene matches: 1. This CDR3 region has 13 residues.

This rearrangement joins TRBV28 to TRBJ1-3; TRBD1 aligns across 8 bases. This sequence was found in a man between 60 and 75 years old with acute or convalescent COVID-19. The sequenced sample was peripheral blood. The CDR3 DNA reads TGTGCCAGCAGTTGGGACAGGCGAAACACCATATATTTT. Translated: CASSWDRRNTIYF.